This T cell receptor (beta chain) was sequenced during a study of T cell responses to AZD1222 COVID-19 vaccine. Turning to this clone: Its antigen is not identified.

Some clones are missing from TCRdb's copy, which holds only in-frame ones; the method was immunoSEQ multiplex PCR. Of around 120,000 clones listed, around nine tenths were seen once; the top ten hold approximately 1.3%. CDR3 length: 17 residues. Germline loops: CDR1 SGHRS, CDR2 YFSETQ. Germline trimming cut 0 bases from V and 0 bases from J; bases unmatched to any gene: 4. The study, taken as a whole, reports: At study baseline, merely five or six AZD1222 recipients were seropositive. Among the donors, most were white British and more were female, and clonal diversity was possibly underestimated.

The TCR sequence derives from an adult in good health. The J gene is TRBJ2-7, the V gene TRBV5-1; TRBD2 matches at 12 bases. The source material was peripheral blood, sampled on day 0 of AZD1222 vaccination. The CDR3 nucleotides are TGCGCCAGCAGCTTGGAGACTAGCGGGGGAAGCTCCTACGAGCAGTACTTC. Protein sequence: CASSLETSGGSSYEQYF.